Shown below are 26 T cell receptor beta chains from a single sample sequenced in a study of blood T cell repertoires in COVID-19. The method was immunoSEQ multiplex PCR; TCRdb's version includes in-frame clones alone and lacks a portion of them. The sample carries about 120,000 clones, roughly nine tenths recorded once. The source material was peripheral blood. These receptors all come from a man in his 70s who had recovered from COVID-19.

V gene TRBV5-5 combines with J gene TRBJ2-3, with TRBD2 matching 7 bases. V trimming: 4 bases; J trimming: 6 bases; junction bases outside the gene matches: 17. Germline CDR1 reads SGHKS; CDR2 reads YYEKEE (reference sequence). This CDR3 contains 17 residues. The chain's CDR3 is CASSPGRLAAPSDTQYF. In DNA form, the CDR3 reads TGTGCCAGCAGCCCGGGTCGCCTAGCGGCTCCCTCTGATACGCAGTATTTT.

The chain combines TRBV3-1 (or the pseudogene TRBV3-2) with TRBJ2-7; tentatively, D is TRBD1 (5 bases). The CDR3 is 14 residues long. The V and J ends lost 4 bases and 3 bases respectively, with 13 bases between them. Germline V gene sequence: CDR1 LGHDT, CDR2 YNNKEL (reference sequence). The CDR3 DNA sequence: TGTGCCAGCAGCCGCCTCAGGGAAGGCTACGAGCAGTACTTC. This translates into CASSRLREGYEQYF.

The rearrangement links TRBV2 to TRBJ1-3, with 10 bases identical to TRBD1. The CDR3 has 15 amino acids. Germline CDR1 reads SNHLY; CDR2 reads FYNNEI. V lost 6 bases to trimming and J lost 6 bases; unmatched junction nucleotides: 8. CDR3 region: CASRGDRGNENTIYF. DNA for the CDR3: TGTGCCAGCAGGGGGGACAGGGGTAATGAAAACACCATATATTTT.

This clone has just a few counts. The rearrangement joins TRBV11-2 to TRBJ1-3; D is undetermined. Germline V gene sequence: CDR1 SGHAT, CDR2 FQNNGV. V was shortened by 1 base and J by 0 bases, with 4 bases between the two germline ends. This CDR3 region has 14 residues. The CDR3 DNA sequence: TGTGCCAGCAGCTTAGTCTACTCTGGAAACACCATATATTTT. It codes for CASSLVYSGNTIYF.

This rearrangement joins TRBV18 to TRBJ1-1, with D possibly TRBD1 on 5 matching bases. The V and J ends lost 3 bases and 5 bases respectively, with 10 bases between them. This CDR3 spans 13 amino acids. Germline V gene data show CDR1 as KGHSH and CDR2 as LQKENI. The CDR3 coding sequence is TGTGCCAGCTCACCGACTCAGGGAACTGAAGCTTTCTTT. This encodes CASSPTQGTEAFF.

J is TRBJ2-7 and V is TRBV19, with 8 bases identical to TRBD1. This CDR3 region has 14 residues. V shed 6 bases and J 3 bases; nucleotides not matched to a gene: 7. The germline CDR1 and CDR2 sequences are LNHDA and SQIVND (reference sequence). The CDR3 loop reads CASSITGGVYEQYF. DNA for the CDR3: TGTGCCAGTAGCATCACAGGGGGAGTCTACGAGCAGTACTTC.

This rearrangement joins TRBV13 to TRBJ2-7, with 15 bases identical to TRBD2. J gave up 5 bases and V 5 bases, and 13 bases lay outside the gene matches. The V gene's germline CDR1 is PRHDT and CDR2 FYEKMQ (reference sequence). The CDR3 covers 18 residues. The CDR3 DNA reads TGTGCCAGCAGCCCCATGTGGACTAGCGGGGGGGCCGTCGACGAGCAGTACTTC. Translated, it gives CASSPMWTSGGAVDEQYF.

The chain carries TRBV5-4 and TRBJ2-7; unclear D gene. Trimming left V 0 bases short and J 2 bases short, with 12 bases between. The germline gives CDR1 SGHNT, CDR2 YYREEE (reference sequence). CDR3 length: 15 residues. The DNA of the CDR3 is TGTGCCAGCAGCTTGGTCCAGGCCGTTGCCTACGAGCAGTACTTC. Translated, it gives CASSLVQAVAYEQYF.

This sequence joins TRBV10-3 and TRBJ1-2, with 8 bases that match TRBD1. The V segment lost 6 bases and the J segment 6 bases; nucleotides outside the gene matches: 6. In germline, CDR1 is ENHRY, CDR2 SYGVKD. There are 13 residues in the CDR3. The CDR3 coding sequence is TGTGCCATCAGGATAAAACAGGGGGATGGCTACACCTTC. Translation gives CAIRIKQGDGYTF.

The chain is built from TRBV11-2 and TRBJ2-1, with D perhaps matching TRBD2 (6 bases). CDR1 SGHAT and CDR2 FQNNGV come from the germline V gene. Trimming removed 3 bases at V and 0 bases at J, with 15 bases between. CDR3 size: 17 residues. The CDR3 reads CASSFPPGGTSYNEQFF. The CDR3, as DNA: TGTGCCAGCAGCTTCCCCCCTGGGGGGACCTCCTACAATGAGCAGTTCTTC.

V is TRBV6-5 and J is TRBJ2-4; 10 nucleotides agree with TRBD2. The junction had 7 bases not matched to a gene; V was cut back by 6 bases and J by 5 bases. In germline, CDR1 is MNHEY, CDR2 SVGAGI. This CDR3 is built from 15 residues. CDR3 DNA sequence: TGTGCCAGCAGAGACTACCTAGCGGGAGAAAACATTCAGTACTTC. This gives the protein CASRDYLAGENIQYF.

CDR3 sequence: CASSINVVAGEQFF. CDR3 nucleotides: TGTGCCAGTAGTATTAATGTAGTCGCGGGTGAGCAGTTCTTC. The genes are TRBV19 and TRBJ2-1, with a weak D call TRBD2 (5 bases). The CDR3 loop spans 14 amino acids. Trimming took off 3 bases at V and 9 bases at J, with 15 bases between the two ends. Germline CDR1 reads LNHDA; CDR2 reads SQIVND (reference sequence).

This clone was picked up a small number of times. This sequence joins TRBV10-3 and TRBJ2-5; 9 positions match TRBD1. This CDR3 contains 16 residues. CDR1 is ENHRY and CDR2 is SYGVKD in the germline V gene. V lost 2 bases, J lost 4 bases, and 8 bases stayed unmatched. As DNA, the CDR3 is TGTGCCATCAGTGAGGTGGGACAGGGCCTTTCAGAGACCCAGTACTTC. The encoded protein is CAISEVGQGLSETQYF.

This chain joins TRBV28 and TRBJ1-4; TRBD1 matches at 8 bases. J lost 4 bases, V lost 11 bases, and 6 bases had no gene match. CDR1 and CDR2 from the germline V gene are MDHEN and SYDVKM. This CDR3 is built from 13 residues. CDR3: CACLDRDNEKLFF. The DNA of the CDR3 is TGTGCCTGCCTGGACAGGGATAATGAAAAACTGTTTTTT.

This clone was observed once. The chain links TRBV5-5 to TRBJ1-5, with 9 bases identical to TRBD1. This CDR3 has 16 amino acids. Germline-derived CDR1 and CDR2 are SGHKS and YYEKEE (reference sequence). V gave up 0 bases and J gave up 4 bases; unmatched junction bases: 5. CDR3 sequence: CASSLAGTGLNQPQHF. Here the CDR3 DNA reads TGTGCCAGCAGCTTGGCTGGGACAGGGCTTAATCAGCCCCAGCATTTT.

The chain carries TRBV10-1 and TRBJ1-1, with D possibly being TRBD1 (5 bases). Germline V gives CDR1 WNHNN, CDR2 SYGVQD (reference sequence). The CDR3 has 13 residues. V was cut by 6 bases and J by 6 bases, with 14 bases left in between. The CDR3 here is CASSSRASSEAFF. DNA for the CDR3: TGCGCCAGCAGCTCCAGGGCGTCGTCTGAAGCTTTCTTT.

CDR3 loop: CASSLVRDRPASSYEQYF. The CDR3 DNA follows: TGTGCCAGCAGCTTAGTGCGGGACAGGCCCGCGAGCTCCTACGAGCAGTACTTC. This chain links TRBV7-6 with TRBJ2-7, with 8 bases that match TRBD1. Looked up from germline, CDR1 is SGHVS and CDR2 is FNYEAQ. CDR3 size: 18 residues. Germline trimming cut 1 base from V and 0 bases from J; bases unmatched to any gene: 11.

This chain's CDR3 is CASPHPGLVAREQYF. The CDR3 nucleotides are TGTGCCAGCCCTCATCCGGGACTAGTGGCGCGGGAGCAGTACTTC. The V and J genes are TRBV6-5 and TRBJ2-7; 8 nucleotides align to TRBD2. There are 15 residues in the CDR3. Trimming removed 8 bases from V and 7 bases from J; junction bases left unmatched: 16. CDR1 is MNHEY, CDR2 SVGAGI, per germline.

V is TRBV19 and J is TRBJ1-2; no clear D gene. The CDR3 is 13 amino acids. V was shortened by 5 bases and J by 4 bases, with 11 bases between the two germline ends. Germline CDR1 reads LNHDA; CDR2 reads SQIVND (reference sequence). The DNA of the CDR3 is TGTGCCAGTAGTGAGGCAGGAGGCTATGGCTACACCTTC. Translated: CASSEAGGYGYTF.

The gene calls are TRBV10-3 and TRBJ2-4, with 7 bases lining up with TRBD1. This CDR3 is built from 14 residues. Germline V gene sequence: CDR1 ENHRY, CDR2 SYGVKD. The ends lost 0 bases at V and 8 bases at J; junction bases unmatched: 4. The CDR3 DNA sequence: TGTGCCATCAGTGAGTCGGGGACAGCGGACATTCAGTACTTC. It specifies CAISESGTADIQYF.

The chain couples TRBV15 to TRBJ1-2; D is unclear. The CDR3 is made up of 14 amino acids. V was cut by 4 bases and J by 3 bases, with 12 bases left in between. Germline CDR1 is LNHNV and CDR2 is YYDKDF (reference sequence). CDR3 in amino acids: CATSKREGDYGYTF. In DNA, the CDR3 is TGTGCCACCAGCAAGAGGGAGGGAGACTATGGCTACACCTTC.

This clone came up once. This sequence joins TRBV3-1 (or the pseudogene TRBV3-2) and TRBJ1-2; D remains ambiguous. Looked up from germline, CDR1 is LGHDT and CDR2 is YNNKEL (reference sequence). The CDR3 runs to 11 residues. The V end lost 2 bases, the J end lost 7 bases, and 5 bases lay between the germline ends. DNA of the CDR3: TGTGCCAGCAGCCAACTCTCTGGCTACACCTTC. Translated: CASSQLSGYTF.

The chain uses TRBV5-8 and TRBJ1-1; D gene uncertain. CDR1 is SGHTS, CDR2 YDEGEE, per germline. The CDR3 contains 15 residues. Trimming removed 1 base from V and 5 bases from J, with 15 bases in between. The CDR3 DNA sequence: TGTGCCAGCAGCTTGTGGGCGGGAGTGGGAACTGAAGCTTTCTTT. Protein: CASSLWAGVGTEAFF.

In the case of this clone: The same CDR3 can be traced to other DNA sequences in this sample. The chain recombines TRBV28 with TRBJ2-2, with TRBD2 matching over 12 bases. Losses at the gene ends were 3 bases for V and 5 bases for J; bases not matched to a gene: 1. The germline CDR1 and CDR2 sequences are MDHEN and SYDVKM. The CDR3 spans 15 residues. CDR3 sequence (DNA): TGTGCCAGCAGTTTCGGGACTAGCGGGACCGGGGAGCTGTTTTTT. Translating gives CASSFGTSGTGELFF.

V gene TRBV30 combines with J gene TRBJ2-5; maybe TRBD2 (6 bases). CDR3 length equals 13 residues. CDR1 and CDR2 from the germline V gene are GTSNPN and SVGIG (reference sequence). V lost 4 bases and J 0 bases, leaving 9 bases between the germline ends. CDR3 nucleotide sequence: TGTGCCTGGAATCGGGACTACCAAGAGACCCAGTACTTC. It encodes CAWNRDYQETQYF.

The chain employs TRBV4-2 and TRBJ1-2, with D uncertain. Looked up from germline, CDR1 is LGHNA and CDR2 is YNFKEQ. The CDR3 has 14 residues. Trimming cost V 2 bases and J 7 bases, with 14 bases left between them. This CDR3 is CASSQFPIGSGYTF. DNA for the CDR3: TGTGCCAGCAGCCAATTTCCCATCGGGAGTGGCTACACCTTC.